The rows below give T cell receptor beta chains drawn from one sample of a study of shared clonotypes between healthy human individuals. Method: immunoSEQ multiplex PCR; TCRdb's copy keeps in-frame clones and lacks some. The sample shows roughly 2,000,000 clones, about 93% of them seen only once. Sequences were obtained from naive CD8+ T cells from PBMCs. Every receptor here comes from a man aged 18-30 years in good health. Some clones in this sample may be carry-over from other donors' samples. CDR3s include the opening cysteine and the closing phenylalanine or tryptophan. The order of the fields is J gene, D gene, clone size, CDR3 length, V gene, CDR3 DNA, CDR3 protein. The D gene is left open where the match is weak. The size field is filled for only some rows; it gives once, few, many or a size class.

>TRBJ2-1|TRBD1|.|13|TRBV6-1
TGTGCCAGCAGCCAGGACAGGGACAATGAGCAGTTCTTC
CASSQDRDNEQFF
>TRBJ2-3|.|.|15|TRBV7-9
TGTGCCAGCAGCCGAAGAGACTATTCCCCAGATACGCAGTATTTT
CASSRRDYSPDTQYF
>TRBJ2-1|.|.|15|TRBV11-2
TGTGCCAGCAGCTTAGACCGAAGCTCCTACAATGAGCAGTTCTTC
CASSLDRSSYNEQFF
>TRBJ1-5|TRBD1|.|15|TRBV15
TGTGCCACCAGCAGAATACAGGGGGGCAATCAGCCCCAGCATTTT
CATSRIQGGNQPQHF
>TRBJ2-7|.|.|13|TRBV27
TGTGCCAGCAGTTTCGAAGACGGATACGAGCAGTACTTC
CASSFEDGYEQYF
>TRBJ2-4|.|.|15|TRBV28
TGTGCCAGCAGTTTGGAAGGCGAATCCAAAAACATTCAGTACTTC
CASSLEGESKNIQYF
>TRBJ1-5|.|.|15|TRBV19
TGTGCCAGTAGTATCGGGGGGCCAAGCAATCAGCCCCAGCATTTT
CASSIGGPSNQPQHF
>TRBJ2-1|TRBD2|.|16|TRBV9
TGTGCCAGCAGCGTAGAGGCGGGAGTCGGGCCCAATGAGCAGTTCTTC
CASSVEAGVGPNEQFF
>TRBJ2-7|TRBD2|once|16|TRBV4-1
TGCGCCAGCAGCCCGATGGCGGGAGGTGTCTCCTACGAGCAGTACTTC
CASSPMAGGVSYEQYF
>TRBJ2-5|TRBD2|.|18|TRBV30
TGTGCCTGGAGTCCCCCGCTAGCCGGGGGGAGACCTCAAGAGACCCAGTACTTC
CAWSPPLAGGRPQETQYF
>TRBJ1-6|.|.|15|TRBV5-1
TGCGCCAGCAGCTTGGACGCCACCCCTAATTCACCCCTCCACTTT
CASSLDATPNSPLHF
>TRBJ2-6|.|.|16|TRBV27
TGTGCCAGCAGTTTCGGGGGCGGCACTGGGGCCAACGTCCTGACTTTC
CASSFGGGTGANVLTF
>TRBJ2-1|TRBD2|.|15|TRBV29-1
TGCAGCGCCCGAAGGTCTAGCGGGTCTTACAATGAGCAGTTCTTC
CSARRSSGSYNEQFF
>TRBJ2-1|TRBD2|.|17|TRBV18
TGTGCCAGCTCACCTCCGGGACTAGCGGGAAGCTACAATGAGCAGTTCTTC
CASSPPGLAGSYNEQFF
>TRBJ2-3|TRBD2|.|17|TRBV28
TGTGCCAGCAGTTCCCGACTAGCGGGAGGGAGCACAGATACGCAGTATTTT
CASSSRLAGGSTDTQYF
>TRBJ2-1|.|.|14|TRBV5-1
TGCGCCAGCAGCTGGACCACGGGGGACAATGAGCAGTTCTTC
CASSWTTGDNEQFF
>TRBJ1-1|TRBD1|.|15|TRBV13
TGTGCCAGCAGCCCAATGACAGGGGATATGACTGAAGCTTTCTTT
CASSPMTGDMTEAFF